Below, 12 T cell receptor beta chains from the same sample are listed, as sequenced in a study of blood T cell repertoires in COVID-19. Here immunoSEQ multiplex PCR was the method, and the copy in TCRdb shows in-frame clones only, minus some. The data show about 150,000 clones, 75% to 85% seen once. What was sequenced was peripheral blood. These receptors came from a man between 60 and 75 years old with acute or convalescent COVID-19.

The chain couples TRBV18 to TRBJ2-5; 7 bases align to TRBD1. Germline V gene sequence: CDR1 KGHSH, CDR2 LQKENI. CDR3 length equals 17 residues. V lost 0 bases and J lost 7; bases outside the gene matches: 14. The CDR3 loop reads CASSPPIGTADSGTQYF. CDR3 in DNA: TGTGCCAGCTCACCACCAATCGGGACAGCGGATTCAGGGACCCAGTACTTC.

V usage is TRBV18 and J usage is TRBJ2-3; 10 nucleotides agree with TRBD2. The CDR3 totals 16 residues. After removal of 6 bases from V and 0 bases from J, the junction contained 6 bases not matched to a gene. CDR1 is KGHSH, CDR2 LQKENI, per germline. CDR3 loop: CASSATSGLSTDTQYF. DNA for the CDR3: TGTGCCAGCTCGGCGACTAGCGGGCTTAGCACAGATACGCAGTATTTT.

The chain is built from TRBV19 and TRBJ2-1; the match to TRBD1 covers 9 bases. CDR1 is LNHDA, CDR2 SQIVND, per germline (reference sequence). CDR3 length equals 18 residues. V was clipped by 4 bases and J by 0 bases; unmatched bases: 10. CDR3 loop: CASSRGTGRGFSYNEQFF. The CDR3 region has the DNA TGTGCCAGTAGTAGGGGGACAGGGAGGGGATTCTCCTACAATGAGCAGTTCTTC.

This clone has just one count. The genes are TRBV30 and TRBJ2-1; 8 bases fit TRBD2. Germline V gene sequence: CDR1 GTSNPN, CDR2 SVGIG (reference sequence). CDR3 size: 15 residues. The V gene end was trimmed by 3 bases and the J gene end by 2 bases; junction bases not matched to a gene: 6. Here the CDR3 DNA reads TGTGCCTGGAGGGCCCGACTAGCGACCTACAATGAGCAGTTCTTC. Its translation: CAWRARLATYNEQFF.

V gene TRBV18 combines with J gene TRBJ1-5, with a tentative D call TRBD1 (6 bases). Per the germline V gene, CDR1 is KGHSH and CDR2 is LQKENI. The CDR3 loop spans 16 amino acids. V lost 5 bases and J lost 2, with 16 bases in between. Here the CDR3 reads CASSVSGVTGNQPQHF. Here the CDR3 DNA reads TGTGCCAGCTCAGTTTCAGGGGTAACCGGCAATCAGCCCCAGCATTTT.

The rearrangement links TRBV7-2 to TRBJ2-3; TRBD2 is a possible D gene (6 bases). Germline V gene data show CDR1 as SGHTA and CDR2 as FQGNSA. V was cut by 1 base and J by 1 base, with 15 bases left in between. This CDR3 region has 17 residues. The CDR3 loop reads CASSLGGRGRRTDTQYF. The CDR3 DNA reads as TGTGCCAGCAGCTTAGGAGGTCGGGGGAGACGCACAGATACGCAGTATTTT.

The V and J genes are TRBV15 and TRBJ1-1, with a weak D call TRBD1 (5 bases). The length of the CDR3 is 17 residues. CDR1 and CDR2 (germline): LNHNV, YYDKDF (reference sequence). Trimming took 0 bases from V and 1 from J, leaving 15 bases between them. CDR3 sequence reads: CATSRDKGGATNTEAFF. The CDR3 DNA reads TGTGCCACCAGCAGAGATAAGGGAGGGGCCACGAACACTGAAGCTTTCTTT.

The chain carries TRBV12-1 and TRBJ1-1. TRBV12-1 is an annotated pseudogene. The CDR3 contains 18 residues. The chain's CDR3 is CASSPSGRQKDANTEAFF. CDR3 nucleotides: TGTGCCAGCAGCCCTTCGGGGAGGCAAAAAGACGCGAACACTGAAGCTTTCTTT.

The V call is TRBV6-5, the J call TRBJ2-2; TRBD2 might be the D (6 bases). V dropped 8 bases and J dropped 6 bases, with 16 bases sitting between them. This CDR3 has 14 residues. The germline CDR1 and CDR2 sequences are MNHEY and SVGAGI. Written as DNA, the CDR3 is TGTGCCAGCCGGGGGTTCCTTCTCTCCGGGGAGCTGTTTTTT. This sequence encodes CASRGFLLSGELFF.

This rearrangement joins TRBV19 to TRBJ2-7; D possibly corresponds to TRBD2 (7 bases). Germline CDR1 and CDR2: LNHDA and SQIVND (reference sequence). The CDR3 contains 14 residues. V was clipped by 5 bases and J by 2 bases, with 13 bases between them. The CDR3 DNA follows: TGTGCCAGTAGTCGCGGGGGCCCCCCCTACGAGCAGTACTTC. This sequence encodes CASSRGGPPYEQYF. Looking up the rest from reference TRBV19 and TRBJ2-7 gives the full variable domain: DGGITQSPKYLFRKEGQNVTLSCEQNLNHDAMYWYRQDPGQGLRLIYYSQIVNDFQKGDIAEGYSVSREKKESFPLTVTSAQKNPTAFYLCASSRGGPPYEQYFGPGTRLTVT.

The chain employs TRBV5-1 and TRBJ1-2, with D possibly TRBD1 on 5 matching bases. Germline values: CDR1 SGHRS, CDR2 YFSETQ. The CDR3 length is 12 residues. Trimming cost V 4 bases and J 7 bases, with 11 bases left between them. The CDR3 is CASSRDYSGYTF. CDR3 bases: TGCGCCAGCAGCCGGGACTACTCTGGCTACACCTTC.

The V call is TRBV5-1, the J call TRBJ2-7; D may be TRBD2 (6 bases). Germline V CDR1 and CDR2: SGHRS, YFSETQ. The CDR3 sequence is 13 residues long. V dropped 4 bases and J dropped 6 bases, with 14 bases sitting between them. CDR3 in amino acids: CASSPGGVREQYF. CDR3 DNA: TGCGCCAGCAGCCCCGGCGGGGTTCGCGAGCAGTACTTC.